These 30 T cell receptor beta chains were all obtained from the same sample, sequenced in a study of blood T cells in healthy people across ages. The authors ran a second PCR of roughly 7 to 11 cycles using a sample-barcoded 5' primer and a J-beta primer mix. One entry per CDR3 protein, called by TCRdb with MiXCR from the 5' RACE reads. Of hundreds of thousands of distinct CDR3 sequences in the sample, about 48% were seen once. Source material: blood. Receptor source: a man in his thirties or forties in good health.

The chain recombines TRBV19 with TRBJ2-3, with 8 bases identical to TRBD2. The J segment lost 0 bases and the V segment lost 3 bases, leaving 11 bases of the junction unmatched. CDR1 and CDR2 from the germline V gene are LNHDA and SQIVND (reference sequence). This CDR3 has 18 amino acids. CDR3 sequence: CASSISSGGYRSTDTQYF. The CDR3 DNA is TGTGCCAGTAGTATCTCCAGCGGGGGCTATCGGAGCACAGATACGCAGTATTTT.

This chain links TRBV18 with TRBJ1-1; D remains ambiguous. The V gene's germline CDR1 is KGHSH and CDR2 LQKENI. With 3 bases removed from V and 6 bases from J, the gap between germline ends came to 11 bases. This CDR3 spans 13 amino acids. This CDR3 reads CASSPITLAEAFF. The CDR3 DNA reads as TGTGCCAGCTCACCGATTACTCTCGCTGAAGCTTTCTTT.

This clonotype has only a few counts. The genes are TRBV7-2 and TRBJ1-5, with D unclear. The germline V gene encodes CDR1 SGHTA and CDR2 FQGNSA. The CDR3 consists of 13 residues. V dropped 5 bases and J dropped 3 bases, with 8 bases sitting between them. The CDR3: CASSASPNQPQHF. DNA of the CDR3: TGTGCCAGCAGCGCAAGCCCCAATCAGCCCCAGCATTTT.

The V gene is TRBV3-1, the J gene TRBJ2-6; perhaps D is TRBD1 or TRBD2 (5 bases each). This CDR3 contains 18 residues. Germline V gene lookup returns CDR1 LGHDT and CDR2 YNNKEL (reference sequence). V was clipped by 4 bases and J by 0 bases, with 16 bases between them. The CDR3, as DNA: TGTGCCAGCAGCCCAGTGGAAGGGGACGACTCTGGGGCCAACGTCCTGACTTTC. Translating gives CASSPVEGDDSGANVLTF.

This sequence joins TRBV21-1 and TRBJ2-1. TRBV21-1 is shown as a pseudogene. The CDR3 spans 15 residues. This chain's CDR3 is CASKAQLYRQNEQFF. CDR3 coding DNA: TGTGCCAGCAAAGCGCAATTGTATAGACAAAATGAGCAGTTCTTC.

The chain joins TRBV29-1 to TRBJ2-7; maybe TRBD2 (5 bases). Germline values: CDR1 SQVTM, CDR2 ANQGSEA. V was cut by 0 bases and J by 3 bases, with 12 bases left in between. This CDR3 has 14 amino acids. For the CDR3, the DNA is TGCAGCGTTGAAGACCGGGGTTCGGGCTACGAGCAGTACTTC. Encoded protein: CSVEDRGSGYEQYF.

With regard to this clonotype: This may stem from a read error, because a much larger clone lies one nucleotide away. The V call is TRBV4-2, the J call TRBJ1-2; 7 bases map to TRBD1. There are 14 residues in the CDR3. Germline loops: CDR1 LGHNA, CDR2 YNFKEQ. The CDR3 sequence: CASSDEGQYYGCTF. The DNA for the CDR3 is TGTGCCAGCAGCGACGAGGGACAGTACTATGGCTGCACCTTC.

This chain joins TRBV6-5 and TRBJ2-5; D call uncertain. Germline CDR1 is MNHEY and CDR2 is SVGAGI. This CDR3 is 14 amino acids long. Deletions cut 4 bases from V and 4 bases from J, with 13 bases between. This CDR3 reads CASSFRALRETQYF. The DNA for the CDR3 is TGTGCCAGCAGTTTTCGGGCGCTCCGAGAGACCCAGTACTTC.

Worth noting for this clonotype: The junction differs from germline at one of its ends, possibly a read error. V is TRBV20-1 and J is TRBJ1-5; 7 bases line up with TRBD1. Germline CDR1 reads DFQATT; CDR2 reads SNEGSKA (reference sequence). CDR3 length: 16 amino acids. In DNA form, the CDR3 reads TGCAGTGCTAGAGAGCTACAGGGGAAGGGCAATGAGCCCCAGCATTTT. Protein sequence: CSARELQGKGNEPQHF.

V usage is TRBV5-6 and J usage is TRBJ2-5; 7 bases map to TRBD1. Germline loops: CDR1 SGHDT, CDR2 YYEEEE. V dropped 6 bases and J dropped 4; count of bases not matched to a gene: 18. The CDR3 has 17 residues. The CDR3 loop is CASTLRTGPSDGETQYF. As DNA, the CDR3 is TGTGCCAGCACTCTAAGGACAGGACCGTCGGATGGAGAGACCCAGTACTTC. Complete variable domain (other parts from reference TRBV5-6 and TRBJ2-5): DAGVTQSPTHLIKTRGQQVTLRCSPKSGHDTVSWYQQALGQGPQFIFQYYEEEERQRGNFPDRFSGHQFPNYSSELNVNALLLGDSALYLCASTLRTGPSDGETQYFGPGTRLLVL.

This clonotype was observed a handful of times. V is TRBV20-1 and J is TRBJ2-7, with 8 bases that match TRBD1. The CDR3 is 15 amino acids. V lost 6 bases, J lost 3 bases, and 13 bases stayed unmatched. Germline loops: CDR1 DFQATT, CDR2 SNEGSKA (reference sequence). CDR3 protein: CSAQPLDRAGYEQYF. CDR3 DNA sequence: TGCAGTGCGCAACCTTTGGACAGGGCGGGCTACGAGCAGTACTTC.

A few counts support this clonotype. This chain joins TRBV10-3 and TRBJ2-1; 9 bases match TRBD2. V lost 4 bases, J lost 5 bases, and 12 bases stayed unmatched. This CDR3 has 17 residues. Per the germline V gene, CDR1 is ENHRY and CDR2 is SYGVKD. The DNA of the CDR3 is TGTGCCATCAGTGTTTCTAGCGGGGCCTTAATAAACAATGAGCAGTTCTTC. Its translation: CAISVSSGALINNEQFF.

The chain links TRBV6-5 to TRBJ1-4; D is unclear. Germline V gene sequence: CDR1 MNHEY, CDR2 SVGAGI. With 1 base removed from V and 3 bases from J, the gap between germline ends came to 9 bases. CDR3 length: 15 residues. CDR3 in amino acids: CASSYFGRSNEKLFF. CDR3 bases: TGTGCCAGCAGTTACTTCGGACGATCTAATGAAAAACTGTTTTTT.

The J gene is TRBJ2-7, the V gene TRBV5-6; D remains unclear. The CDR3 sequence is 16 residues long. Trimming took 4 bases from V and 4 from J, leaving 21 bases between them. Per the germline V gene, CDR1 is SGHDT and CDR2 is YYEEEE. CDR3 bases: TGTGCCAGCAGCCAGCTCCGGGCGGCCTATCTTTACGAGCAGTACTTC. Its translation is CASSQLRAAYLYEQYF.

V is TRBV5-6 and J is TRBJ2-2, with D possibly TRBD1 on 6 matching bases. The V gene lost 5 bases and the J gene lost 1 base, with 12 bases spanning the gap. The CDR3 contains 15 residues. Germline-derived CDR1 and CDR2 are SGHDT and YYEEEE. CDR3 in amino acids: CASRGAGRNTGELFF. DNA for the CDR3: TGTGCCAGCAGGGGGGCAGGTCGGAACACCGGGGAGCTGTTTTTT.

This chain joins TRBV14 and TRBJ2-3, with 7 positions matching TRBD1. The CDR3 runs to 15 residues. J was trimmed by 2 bases and V by 4 bases; bases with no gene match: 6. Per the germline V gene, CDR1 is SGHDN and CDR2 is FVKESK. In DNA, the CDR3 is TGTGCCAGCAGCCCCCGGGACAGCCTCACAGATACGCAGTATTTT. Protein product: CASSPRDSLTDTQYF.

This chain links TRBV25-1 with TRBJ1-1; D gene ambiguous. CDR1 is MGHDK and CDR2 is SYGVNS in the germline V gene. Trimming stripped 3 bases from V and 4 bases from J, with 15 bases between. This CDR3 contains 15 residues. Here the CDR3 reads CASSDPPGSSTEAFF. In DNA form, the CDR3 reads TGTGCCAGCAGTGACCCCCCGGGATCTAGCACTGAAGCTTTCTTT.

This clonotype appeared a few times. The J gene is TRBJ2-5, the V gene TRBV3-1; TRBD2 might be the D (7 bases). V gave up 5 bases and J gave up 2 bases, with 18 bases separating them. The CDR3 contains 16 residues. Germline V gene sequence: CDR1 LGHDT, CDR2 YNNKEL (reference sequence). CDR3 sequence (DNA): TGTGCCAGCAGCTCCCGGTCTCGGGGGGCACAAGAGACCCAGTACTTC. Translated, it gives CASSSRSRGAQETQYF.

The rearrangement uses TRBV29-1 and TRBJ2-3; D remains unclear. This CDR3 is built from 13 residues. The V gene's germline CDR1 is SQVTM and CDR2 ANQGSEA. Trimming shortened V by 5 bases and J by 2 bases, and 11 bases separated the two germline ends. Here the CDR3 reads CSVPGAHTDTQYF. The CDR3, as DNA: TGCAGCGTTCCAGGAGCTCACACAGATACGCAGTATTTT.

The CDR3: CSVGQGGTDTQYF. The CDR3 DNA is TGCAGCGTTGGACAGGGGGGCACAGATACGCAGTATTTT. The chain has TRBV29-1 and TRBJ2-3; 9 bases line up with TRBD1. The junction had 0 bases not matched to a gene; V was cut back by 4 bases and J by 1 base. The germline V gene encodes CDR1 SQVTM and CDR2 ANQGSEA. CDR3 length equals 13 residues.

The chain has TRBV28 and TRBJ2-7; 7 bases are shared with TRBD1. CDR3 length: 16 residues. Per the germline V gene, CDR1 is MDHEN and CDR2 is SYDVKM. Trimming took 7 bases from V and 7 from J; bases not matched to a gene: 19. CDR3 bases: TGTGCCAGCACTCCCGGCGGACGAAGGGGGCCGAAAGAGCAGTACTTC. Translating gives CASTPGGRRGPKEQYF.

This chain uses TRBV5-1 with TRBJ2-5, with a possible D match to TRBD1 (5 bases). Gene TRBJ2-7 matches the end of the DNA better, so the J call may be wrong. This CDR3 has 13 residues. The germline CDR1 and CDR2 sequences are SGHRS and YFSETQ. CDR3 protein: CASSSDNTYEQYF. CDR3 bases: TGCGCCAGCAGCTCGGACAATACCTACGAGCAGTACTTC.

The rearrangement uses TRBV28 and TRBJ2-3; 8 bases align to TRBD2. This CDR3 has 15 residues. Germline V CDR1 and CDR2: MDHEN, SYDVKM. Trimming at V came to 8 bases and at J to 0 bases, leaving 7 bases not matched to a gene. CDR3: CASSIAGPSTDTQYF. CDR3 nucleotides: TGTGCCAGCTCCATAGCGGGGCCCAGCACAGATACGCAGTATTTT.

V and J are TRBV12-3 or TRBV12-4 and TRBJ1-2; D is unclear. The CDR3 totals 14 residues. V lost 6 bases and J 7 bases, leaving 18 bases between the germline ends. This CDR3 is CASSLDGLLGGYTF. In DNA, the CDR3 is TGTGCCAGCAGCCTGGACGGGCTACTAGGTGGCTACACCTTC.

This clonotype was seen a handful of times. The gene calls are TRBV27 and TRBJ1-1; no firm D call. The CDR3 consists of 16 residues. The V end was cut by 5 bases, the J end by 2 bases, with 18 bases between. Germline V gives CDR1 MNHEY, CDR2 SMNVEV (reference sequence). CDR3 loop: CASSEARITINTEAFF. DNA for the CDR3: TGTGCCAGCAGTGAAGCACGAATTACAATTAACACTGAAGCTTTCTTT.

The sample holds a few counts of this clonotype. J is TRBJ2-1 and V is TRBV29-1; 8 positions agree with TRBD2. The ends lost 6 bases at V and 8 bases at J; junction bases unmatched: 3. The CDR3 consists of 11 residues. From germline, CDR1 is SQVTM and CDR2 ANQGSEA. CDR3 sequence (DNA): TGCAGCGTCGGGAGGGCTGATGAGCAGTTCTTC. Translating gives CSVGRADEQFF.

This rearrangement joins TRBV6-2 or TRBV6-3 to TRBJ2-5; the match to TRBD1 covers 7 bases. Germline CDR1 is MNHEY and CDR2 is SVGEGT. The CDR3 sequence is 16 residues long. V was clipped by 2 bases and J by 11 bases; unmatched bases: 17. CDR3 amino acids: CASSYPTGDPRSKQYF. For the CDR3, the DNA is TGTGCCAGCAGTTACCCCACAGGGGACCCCCGGAGCAAGCAGTACTTC.

The V and J genes are TRBV15 and TRBJ2-1; 8 bases are shared with TRBD2. Losses at the gene ends were 5 bases for V and 9 bases for J; bases not matched to a gene: 6. The germline gives CDR1 LNHNV, CDR2 YYDKDF (reference sequence). There are 13 residues in the CDR3. CDR3 bases: TGTGCCACCAGCCCGGGACTAGTCACTGAGCAGTTCTTC. Translating it yields CATSPGLVTEQFF.

The chain couples TRBV15 to TRBJ2-5; no reliable D call. The V end lost 4 bases, the J end lost 1 base, and 7 bases lay between the germline ends. Germline values: CDR1 LNHNV, CDR2 YYDKDF (reference sequence). The CDR3 has 13 amino acids. CDR3 region: CATSIRPQETQYF. CDR3 bases: TGTGCCACCAGCATCAGGCCCCAAGAGACCCAGTACTTC.

A few counts support this clonotype. The rearrangement joins TRBV29-1 to TRBJ2-6; TRBD1 aligns across 8 bases. The CDR3 extends over 15 amino acids. Germline V gives CDR1 SQVTM, CDR2 ANQGSEA. With V trimmed by 7 bases and J by 2 bases, 7 bases remained unmatched. The CDR3 spells CSAGQGSAGANVLTF. For the CDR3, the DNA is TGCAGCGCCGGACAGGGTTCAGCTGGGGCCAACGTCCTGACTTTC.